This is a list of T cell receptor beta chains from one sample in a study of T cells in Graves' hyperthyroidism and ophthalmopathy. TCRdb passed the multiplex PCR reads through MiXCR, listing each CDR3 protein once. The sample has roughly 380,000 distinct CDR3 sequences, about 20% seen once. The sequenced sample was blood. Receptor source: a woman under 30 with Graves' hyperthyroidism. Both conserved end residues are part of each CDR3. A D gene is named only where the DNA matches it firmly. Rows give clone size only sometimes, using once, few, many, or a class for an expanded clone.

j_gene: TRBJ2-7
abundance: many
d_gene: TRBD2
v_gene: TRBV20-1
CDR3aa: CSARVRGGYYEQYF
CDR3nt: TGCAGTGCTAGAGTTCGGGGGGGCTACTACGAGCAGTACTTC

j_gene: TRBJ1-2
abundance: many
d_gene: NA
v_gene: TRBV2
CDR3aa: CASSDPGQVEDGYTF
CDR3nt: TGTGCCAGCAGTGACCCTGGGCAGGTGGAAGATGGCTACACCTTC

j_gene: TRBJ1-1
abundance: many
d_gene: NA
v_gene: TRBV6-1
CDR3aa: CASSAELPGADRHNAFF
CDR3nt: TGTGCCAGCAGTGCCGAGCTTCCGGGAGCCGACAGGCATAACGCTTTCTTT

j_gene: TRBJ2-7
abundance: many
d_gene: TRBD1
v_gene: TRBV11-1
CDR3aa: CASSPTLRDRGSLYEQYF
CDR3nt: TGTGCCAGCAGCCCCACCCTCCGGGACAGGGGGTCCCTCTACGAGCAGTACTTC

j_gene: TRBJ1-2
abundance: many
d_gene: NA
v_gene: TRBV20-1
CDR3aa: CSAKDWSYGYTF
CDR3nt: TGCAGTGCTAAGGATTGGTCTTATGGCTACACCTTC

j_gene: TRBJ1-2
abundance: many
d_gene: NA
v_gene: TRBV5-6
CDR3aa: CASSLGGTLNYGYTF
CDR3nt: TGTGCCAGCAGCTTGGGAGGGACACTTAACTATGGCTACACCTTC

j_gene: TRBJ2-7
abundance: many
d_gene: NA
v_gene: TRBV20-1
CDR3aa: CSARDPAEQYF
CDR3nt: TGCAGTGCTAGAGATCCCGCTGAGCAGTACTTC

j_gene: TRBJ2-7
abundance: NA
d_gene: NA
v_gene: TRBV11-2
CDR3aa: CASSFRPLEQYF
CDR3nt: TGTGCCAGCAGCTTCCGACCGTTGGAGCAGTACTTC

j_gene: TRBJ2-5
abundance: many
d_gene: NA
v_gene: TRBV7-9
CDR3aa: CASSEQQETQYF
CDR3nt: TGTGCCAGCTCGGAACAGCAAGAGACCCAGTACTTC

j_gene: TRBJ1-3
abundance: few
d_gene: NA
v_gene: TRBV7-8
CDR3aa: CASSLVRGSPGNTIYF
CDR3nt: TGTGCCAGCAGCTTAGTCCGGGGTAGCCCTGGAAACACCATATATTTT

j_gene: TRBJ1-5
abundance: many
d_gene: NA
v_gene: TRBV7-9
CDR3aa: CASSFDGGPQHF
CDR3nt: TGTGCCAGCAGCTTTGACGGAGGGCCCCAGCATTTT

j_gene: TRBJ1-1
abundance: NA
d_gene: NA
v_gene: TRBV6-1
CDR3aa: CASSDYNTEAFF
CDR3nt: TGTGCCAGCAGTGATTACAACACTGAAGCTTTCTTT

j_gene: TRBJ2-2
abundance: many
d_gene: NA
v_gene: TRBV11-1
CDR3aa: CASRNPTGESGELFF
CDR3nt: TGTGCCAGCAGGAATCCTACAGGAGAAAGCGGGGAGCTGTTTTTT

j_gene: TRBJ2-2
abundance: many
d_gene: NA
v_gene: TRBV10-3
CDR3aa: CAISESWRGRDTGELFF
CDR3nt: TGTGCCATCAGTGAATCCTGGAGGGGTCGTGACACCGGGGAGCTGTTTTTT

j_gene: TRBJ2-7
abundance: NA
d_gene: NA
v_gene: TRBV10-3
CDR3aa: CAISGRTSSFGSYEQYF
CDR3nt: TGTGCCATCAGTGGGAGAACTAGCTCCTTCGGCTCCTACGAGCAGTACTTC

j_gene: TRBJ1-2
abundance: many
d_gene: TRBD1
v_gene: TRBV19
CDR3aa: CASTLGGDRATDGYTF
CDR3nt: TGTGCCAGTACCCTGGGCGGGGACAGGGCTACGGATGGCTACACCTTC

j_gene: TRBJ2-6
abundance: many
d_gene: NA
v_gene: TRBV6-1
CDR3aa: CASSPDEGTGANVLTF
CDR3nt: TGTGCCAGCAGTCCCGACGAGGGTACTGGGGCCAACGTCCTGACTTTC

j_gene: TRBJ2-7
abundance: once
d_gene: NA
v_gene: TRBV28
CDR3aa: CASRVGADPSYEQYF
CDR3nt: TGTGCCAGCAGAGTAGGGGCGGACCCTTCCTACGAGCAGTACTTC

j_gene: TRBJ2-2
abundance: many
d_gene: NA
v_gene: TRBV6-1
CDR3aa: CASRETVMNTGELFF
CDR3nt: TGTGCCAGCAGAGAGACCGTCATGAACACCGGGGAGCTGTTTTTT

j_gene: TRBJ1-1
abundance: many
d_gene: NA
v_gene: TRBV5-1
CDR3aa: CASRKNRDRYTEAFF
CDR3nt: TGCGCCAGCAGGAAAAACCGGGACCGTTACACTGAAGCTTTCTTT

j_gene: TRBJ1-5
abundance: medium-sized
d_gene: TRBD1
v_gene: TRBV6-1
CDR3aa: CASSEALGQGGQPQHF
CDR3nt: TGTGCCAGCAGTGAAGCGCTTGGACAGGGGGGTCAGCCCCAGCATTTT

j_gene: TRBJ1-1
abundance: many
d_gene: NA
v_gene: TRBV6-4
CDR3aa: CASSDARGFEFGTEAFF
CDR3nt: TGTGCCAGCAGTGACGCCAGGGGCTTTGAGTTTGGCACTGAAGCTTTCTTT

j_gene: TRBJ2-6
abundance: many
d_gene: NA
v_gene: TRBV15
CDR3aa: CATSSNRASGANVLTF
CDR3nt: TGTGCCACCAGCAGCAACAGGGCTTCTGGGGCCAACGTCCTGACTTTC

j_gene: TRBJ1-2
abundance: many
d_gene: NA
v_gene: TRBV13
CDR3aa: CASSFRTVGYTF
CDR3nt: TGTGCCAGCAGCTTTAGGACAGTCGGCTACACCTTC

j_gene: TRBJ2-7
abundance: many
d_gene: NA
v_gene: TRBV6-2/TRBV6-3
CDR3aa: CASHAPGNFYEQYF
CDR3nt: TGTGCCAGCCACGCCCCGGGCAACTTCTACGAGCAGTACTTC

j_gene: TRBJ1-2
abundance: once
d_gene: NA
v_gene: TRBV20-1
CDR3aa: CSASDSPGYTF
CDR3nt: TGCAGTGCTAGTGACAGCCCAGGCTACACCTTC

j_gene: TRBJ2-7
abundance: many
d_gene: NA
v_gene: TRBV10-1
CDR3aa: CVYNRDTKRYEQYF
CDR3nt: TGCGTTTACAACCGGGACACCAAGAGATACGAGCAGTACTTC

j_gene: TRBJ2-5
abundance: NA
d_gene: NA
v_gene: TRBV7-9
CDR3aa: CASSHLKALEETQYF
CDR3nt: TGTGCCAGCAGCCACTTGAAGGCCCTGGAAGAGACCCAGTACTTC

j_gene: TRBJ2-2
abundance: many
d_gene: NA
v_gene: TRBV20-1
CDR3aa: CSAVGGDTGELFF
CDR3nt: TGCAGCGCCGTGGGGGGCGACACCGGGGAGCTGTTTTTT

j_gene: TRBJ2-7
abundance: NA
d_gene: TRBD1
v_gene: TRBV12-3/TRBV12-4
CDR3aa: CASSWGQGGYEQYF
CDR3nt: TGTGCCAGCAGTTGGGGACAGGGGGGATACGAGCAGTACTTC

j_gene: TRBJ1-1
abundance: NA
d_gene: NA
v_gene: TRBV4-1
CDR3aa: CASSQASQGYYTEAFF
CDR3nt: TGCGCCAGCAGCCAAGCCAGTCAGGGGTACTACACTGAAGCTTTCTTT

j_gene: TRBJ2-5
abundance: NA
d_gene: NA
v_gene: TRBV4-1
CDR3aa: CASSQDPGPGETQYF
CDR3nt: TGCGCCAGCAGCCAAGATCCGGGGCCAGGAGAGACCCAGTACTTC

j_gene: TRBJ2-3
abundance: NA
d_gene: NA
v_gene: TRBV4-2
CDR3aa: CASSQDPNKGDTQYF
CDR3nt: TGTGCCAGCAGCCAGGACCCAAACAAGGGAGATACGCAGTATTTT

j_gene: TRBJ2-7
abundance: many
d_gene: NA
v_gene: TRBV4-1
CDR3aa: CASSQEEGEQYF
CDR3nt: TGCGCCAGCAGCCAAGAGGAGGGCGAGCAGTACTTC